This passage covers 25 T cell receptor beta chains from one sample sequenced in a study of T cells in Graves' hyperthyroidism and ophthalmopathy. There were TCR beta CDR3 regions amplified from RNA transcripts. Carried out on the TCR CDR3, a first-round RT-PCR used the HTBI primer set. One entry per CDR3 protein, called by TCRdb with MiXCR from the multiplex PCR reads. Of approximately 350,000 distinct CDR3 sequences listed, about 15% are singletons. The sample consisted of blood. Receptors originate from a woman aged 55-69 years with Graves' ophthalmopathy.

Ten or more counts support this clonotype. The V and J genes are TRBV11-1 and TRBJ2-1; 8 bases map to TRBD2. This CDR3 spans 16 amino acids. CDR1 is SGHAT, CDR2 FQDESV, per germline (reference sequence). Losses at the gene ends were 1 base for V and 4 bases for J; bases not matched to a gene: 6. The CDR3 coding sequence is TGTGCCAGCAGCTTAGGAGGAATAGCGGGGTACAATGAGCAGTTCTTC. It specifies CASSLGGIAGYNEQFF.

This clonotype came up many times. The rearrangement joins TRBV18 to TRBJ1-6; TRBD1 agrees at 8 bases. V was clipped by 1 base and J by 5 bases; unmatched bases: 1. The CDR3 length is 15 residues. The germline CDR1 and CDR2 sequences are KGHSH and LQKENI. CDR3 bases: TGTGCCAGCTCACCACGGACAGGGAATAATTCACCCCTCCACTTT. This encodes CASSPRTGNNSPLHF.

The rearrangement uses TRBV25-1 and TRBJ2-3; TRBD2 aligns across 14 bases. This CDR3 comprises 18 residues. The V and J ends lost 1 base and 6 bases, in that order; junction bases with no gene match: 9. Germline V gene data show CDR1 as MGHDK and CDR2 as SYGVNS. The DNA for the CDR3 is TGTGCCAGCAGTGAATTGGGACTAGCGGGAGAGGCGGTCGATACGCAGTATTTT. Translating gives CASSELGLAGEAVDTQYF.

This clonotype was seen repeatedly, ten times or more. The rearrangement uses TRBV6-1 and TRBJ2-5, with 12 positions matching TRBD2. Trimming cost V 8 bases and J 0 bases; bases outside gene matches: 1. CDR3 length: 14 residues. Germline V gives CDR1 MNHNS, CDR2 SASEGT. Here the CDR3 reads CASRTSGNQETQYF. As DNA, the CDR3 is TGTGCCAGCCGGACTAGCGGGAACCAAGAGACCCAGTACTTC.

This clonotype occurred a few times. The V call is TRBV5-1, the J call TRBJ1-1, with TRBD1 identical over 10 bases. Germline CDR1 is SGHRS and CDR2 is YFSETQ. This CDR3 has 17 residues. V lost 3 bases to trimming and J lost 7 bases; unmatched junction nucleotides: 15. The CDR3 loop is CASSSRQGALPGGEAFF. Written as DNA, the CDR3 is TGCGCCAGCAGCTCGAGACAGGGGGCACTCCCCGGCGGTGAAGCTTTCTTT.

The chain couples TRBV28 to TRBJ2-3; 7 nucleotides match TRBD2. Trimming at V came to 2 bases and at J to 2 bases, leaving 10 bases not matched to a gene. Germline V gene data show CDR1 as MDHEN and CDR2 as SYDVKM. This CDR3 contains 17 residues. Written as DNA, the CDR3 is TGTGCCAGCAGTTTAGCACCGGTAGCGGGTTACACAGATACGCAGTATTTT. As protein: CASSLAPVAGYTDTQYF.

This clonotype was detected only a few times. The chain employs TRBV20-1 and TRBJ1-2; 7 bases map to TRBD1. Trimming removed 6 bases from V and 0 bases from J; junction bases left unmatched: 10. In germline, CDR1 is DFQATT, CDR2 SNEGSKA (reference sequence). The CDR3 spans 15 residues. CDR3 loop: CSAPRGGQTNYGYTF. CDR3 DNA: TGCAGTGCCCCCCGAGGGGGACAGACTAACTATGGCTACACCTTC.

The V call is TRBV20-1, the J call TRBJ2-3, with a tentative D call TRBD1 (5 bases). Trimming removed 5 bases at V and 3 bases at J, with 9 bases between. CDR3 length: 12 residues. The germline V gene has CDR1 DFQATT and CDR2 SNEGSKA (reference sequence). CDR3 residues: CSAGRATDTQYF. CDR3 DNA sequence: TGCAGTGCTGGCAGGGCAACAGATACGCAGTATTTT.

The chain uses TRBV29-1 and TRBJ1-4; weak D call: TRBD1 (6 bases). Per the germline V gene, CDR1 is SQVTM and CDR2 is ANQGSEA. The CDR3 has 13 amino acids. Trimming stripped 4 bases from V and 8 bases from J, with 14 bases between. DNA for the CDR3: TGCAGCGTTGGAGGGGGTGAGAGAGAAAAACTGTTTTTT. This translates into CSVGGGEREKLFF.

This chain joins TRBV4-1 and TRBJ2-1; the D call may be TRBD1 or TRBD2 (5 bases each). Germline values: CDR1 MGHRA, CDR2 YSYEKL. The CDR3 covers 14 residues. V was clipped by 5 bases and J by 9 bases, with 17 bases between them. As DNA, the CDR3 is TGCGCCAGCAGCTCGCCCACGGGGCAGGTTGAGCAGTTCTTC. Translating gives CASSSPTGQVEQFF.

This clonotype was counted once. A much larger clone differs by one base, so this may be a read error. This CDR3 reads CASSEQASTDTQYF. The DNA of the CDR3 is TGTGCCAGCAGTGAACAGGCCAGCACAGATACGCAGTATTTT. The chain links TRBV11-2 to TRBJ2-3; a possible D gene is TRBD1 (5 bases). Trimming took off 6 bases at V and 0 bases at J, with 10 bases between the two ends. Germline V gives CDR1 SGHAT, CDR2 FQNNGV. The CDR3 is made up of 14 amino acids.

This clonotype was counted many times. The chain is built from TRBV28 and TRBJ2-7, with 11 bases that match TRBD1. The CDR3 consists of 15 residues. Losses at the gene ends were 5 bases for V and 4 bases for J; bases not matched to a gene: 7. Germline CDR1 reads MDHEN; CDR2 reads SYDVKM. The CDR3 DNA sequence: TGTGCCAGCAGTACACCGGGACAGGGGGTTTACGAGCAGTACTTC. Translation gives CASSTPGQGVYEQYF.

This clonotype has at least ten counts. This chain connects TRBV12-3 or TRBV12-4 to TRBJ2-5, with D perhaps matching TRBD1 or TRBD2 (5 bases each). The ends were cut back, 6 bases at V and 3 bases at J, with 11 bases in the middle. The CDR3 consists of 13 residues. This chain's CDR3 is CASSRGREETQYF. CDR3 DNA: TGTGCCAGCAGCCGGGGACGGGAAGAGACCCAGTACTTC.

This clonotype was observed at least ten times. The V gene is TRBV28, the J gene TRBJ1-1; tentatively, D is TRBD1 (5 bases). The CDR3 runs to 14 residues. V shed 6 bases and J shed 0 bases, with 11 bases lying between them. Germline V gene lookup returns CDR1 MDHEN and CDR2 SYDVKM. CDR3 sequence: CASRQAVLNTEAFF. CDR3 bases: TGTGCCAGCAGACAGGCCGTTTTGAACACTGAAGCTTTCTTT. Combining the CDR3 with reference TRBV28 and TRBJ1-1 gives the whole variable domain DVKVTQSSRYLVKRTGEKVFLECVQDMDHENMFWYRQDPGLGLRLIYFSYDVKMKEKGDIPEGYSVSREKKERFSLILESASTNQTSMYLCASRQAVLNTEAFFGQGTRLTVV.

The V gene is TRBV6-5, the J gene TRBJ2-2; 7 nucleotides line up with TRBD2. This CDR3 region has 17 residues. The V and J ends lost 0 bases and 2 bases, in that order; junction bases with no gene match: 6. Looked up from germline, CDR1 is MNHEY and CDR2 is SVGAGI. The CDR3 region is CASSYSGRERNTGELFF. The CDR3 region has the DNA TGTGCCAGCAGTTACTCAGGGCGGGAGAGAAACACCGGGGAGCTGTTTTTT.

This clonotype was found a few times. The chain has TRBV4-1 and TRBJ2-5, with 7 bases identical to TRBD1. Germline trimming cut 0 bases from V and 4 bases from J; bases unmatched to any gene: 5. Germline assignment: CDR1 MGHRA and CDR2 YSYEKL. The CDR3 has 15 residues. The CDR3 DNA reads as TGCGCCAGCAGCCAAGATCCAGGGGGAGTAGAGACCCAGTACTTC. This codes for CASSQDPGGVETQYF.

V usage is TRBV5-1 and J usage is TRBJ2-1, with D possibly matching TRBD2 (5 bases). CDR3 length equals 15 residues. Germline CDR1 is SGHRS and CDR2 is YFSETQ. Trimming stripped 1 base from V and 5 bases from J, with 13 bases between. CDR3 sequence: CASSLSSGSNNEQFF. The CDR3 DNA reads TGCGCCAGCAGCTTGAGTTCGGGATCGAACAATGAGCAGTTCTTC. Based on the CDR3 plus reference TRBV5-1 and TRBJ2-1, the full variable domain is KAGVTQTPRYLIKTRGQQVTLSCSPISGHRSVSWYQQTPGQGLQFLFEYFSETQRNKGNFPGRFSGRQFSNSRSEMNVSTLELGDSALYLCASSLSSGSNNEQFFGPGTRLTVL.

The V call is TRBV12-3 or TRBV12-4, the J call TRBJ2-1; 13 nucleotides agree with TRBD2. The CDR3 extends over 19 amino acids. V lost 5 bases to trimming and J lost 4 bases; unmatched junction nucleotides: 14. CDR3 DNA sequence: TGTGCCAGCAGTCAACCCACCGGGACTAGCGGGAAGGGATACAATGAGCAGTTCTTC. This encodes CASSQPTGTSGKGYNEQFF.

This chain uses TRBV3-1 with TRBJ2-1, with TRBD2 matching 16 bases. The CDR3 extends over 15 amino acids. The ends lost 6 bases at V and 8 bases at J; junction bases unmatched: 4. The germline V gene encodes CDR1 LGHDT and CDR2 YNNKEL (reference sequence). The CDR3 DNA is TGTGCCAGCAGGCGGGGACTAGCGGGAGGGCATGAGCAGTTCTTC. Residues: CASRRGLAGGHEQFF.

This clonotype was observed at least ten times. The chain uses TRBV20-1 and TRBJ2-1; D assignment may be TRBD1 or TRBD2 (5 bases each). The length of the CDR3 is 14 residues. The V end lost 1 base, the J end lost 4 bases, and 11 bases lay between the germline ends. Germline CDR1 is DFQATT and CDR2 is SNEGSKA (reference sequence). The CDR3 DNA sequence: TGCAGTGCTAGAGTAGGGGACGGTTACAATGAGCAGTTCTTC. Its translation: CSARVGDGYNEQFF.

The chain uses TRBV28 and TRBJ2-3, with D unclear. The CDR3 contains 12 residues. V lost 2 bases, J lost 6 bases, and 6 bases lay in between. Germline V gene data show CDR1 as MDHEN and CDR2 as SYDVKM. The CDR3 is CASSLPGDTQYF. CDR3 DNA sequence: TGTGCCAGCAGTTTACCCGGGGATACGCAGTATTTT.

This clonotype has just a few counts. The V and J genes are TRBV6-1 and TRBJ2-7, with 7 positions matching TRBD1. The CDR3 is made up of 15 amino acids. V dropped 5 bases and J dropped 2; count of bases not matched to a gene: 9. Germline V CDR1 and CDR2: MNHNS, SASEGT. This chain's CDR3 is CASSLAVDRPYEQYF. CDR3 DNA: TGTGCCAGCAGTCTAGCAGTGGACAGGCCCTACGAGCAGTACTTC.

This clonotype has ten or more counts. CDR3 sequence reads: CASSLLVRGKLWQYF. As DNA, the CDR3 is TGTGCCAGCAGTTTATTGGTAAGGGGGAAACTGTGGCAGTACTTC. The V gene is TRBV28, the J gene TRBJ2-7; tentatively, D is TRBD1 (6 bases). CDR1 is MDHEN, CDR2 SYDVKM, per germline. Trimming removed 1 base from V and 9 bases from J, with 19 bases in between. The CDR3 runs to 15 residues. Full variable domain (remainder filled in from reference TRBV28 and TRBJ2-7): DVKVTQSSRYLVKRTGEKVFLECVQDMDHENMFWYRQDPGLGLRLIYFSYDVKMKEKGDIPEGYSVSREKKERFSLILESASTNQTSMYLCASSLLVRGKLWQYFGPGTRLTVT.

This clonotype has only a few counts. This rearrangement joins TRBV12-3 or TRBV12-4 to TRBJ1-2; the D is unclear. The V end lost 5 bases, the J end lost 1 base, and 11 bases lay between the germline ends. This CDR3 has 14 residues. This chain's CDR3 is CASSPESGNYGYTF. CDR3 coding DNA: TGTGCCAGCAGTCCAGAATCGGGTAACTATGGCTACACCTTC.

The chain is built from TRBV15 and TRBJ1-1; no clear D. This CDR3 has 16 residues. The V end was cut by 0 bases, the J end by 0 bases, with 11 bases between. Germline loops: CDR1 LNHNV, CDR2 YYDKDF (reference sequence). For the CDR3, the DNA is TGTGCCACCAGCAGAGAGGCGTTAGGGATGAACACTGAAGCTTTCTTT. It is translated as CATSREALGMNTEAFF. Full variable domain (rest looked up from reference TRBV15 and TRBJ1-1): DAMVIQNPRYQVTQFGKPVTLSCSQTLNHNVMYWYQQKSSQAPKLLFHYYDKDFNNEADTPDNFQSRRPNTSFCFLDIRSPGLGDTAMYLCATSREALGMNTEAFFGQGTRLTVV.